This T cell receptor (beta chain) was captured by sequencing in a study of T cells in Graves' hyperthyroidism and ophthalmopathy. RNA transcripts gave rise to amplified TCR beta CDR3 regions. An initial round of RT-PCR targeting the TCR CDR3 relied on the HTBI primer set. TCRdb re-called the multiplex PCR reads through MiXCR, storing one row per CDR3 protein. The sample records approximately 420,000 distinct CDR3 sequences, about an eighth being singletons. This clonotype was detected many times. The specimen was blood. The source is a woman under 30 with Graves' hyperthyroidism.

The CDR3 sequence is CASSHRQGDYNEQFF. DNA of the CDR3: TGCGCCAGCAGCCATCGACAGGGGGATTACAATGAGCAGTTCTTC. The rearrangement links TRBV4-3 to TRBJ2-1, with TRBD1 matching 9 bases. V lost 3 bases, J lost 4 bases, and 4 bases stayed unmatched. The germline V gene has CDR1 LGHNA and CDR2 YSLEER. This CDR3 contains 15 residues.